This T cell receptor beta chain was recorded in a study of blood T cell repertoires in COVID-19. Across the study: The samples span acute and convalescent COVID-19 from the United States, Italy and Spain. T cells, B-cell-depleted T cells, or PBMCs provided the cDNA or gDNA that served as material.

Losses at the gene ends were 4 bases for V and 1 base for J; bases not matched to a gene: 4. The CDR3 sequence is 14 residues long. The germline CDR1 and CDR2 sequences are LNHNV and YYDKDF (reference sequence). This clone was seen a handful of times. This table comes from immunoSEQ multiplex PCR, and its TCRdb copy is limited to in-frame clones, with some not included. The sample carries under 300,000 clones, around 84% recorded once. The sequenced material came from peripheral blood. The rearrangement links TRBV15 to TRBJ2-7, with TRBD2 matching 7 bases. The receptor was derived from a woman between 18 and 29 years old with acute or convalescent COVID-19. CDR3 bases: TGTGCCACCAGCACTCAGCGGGATTCCTACGAGCAGTACTTC. Amino acids: CATSTQRDSYEQYF.